The 14 T cell receptor beta chains listed next were all sequenced from one sample in a study of blood T cell repertoires in COVID-19. This table comes from immunoSEQ multiplex PCR, and its TCRdb copy is limited to in-frame clones, with some not included. The profile shows some 150,000 clones, roughly four fifths of them singletons. Specimen: peripheral blood. Receptors were obtained from an elderly woman in a cohort sampled during active or convalescent COVID-19.

This chain uses TRBV3-1 (or the pseudogene TRBV3-2) with TRBJ2-1; TRBD2 matches 12 bases. This CDR3 comprises 14 residues. Unmatched junction bases numbered 2, after V lost 4 bases and J lost 7 bases. The germline CDR1 and CDR2 sequences are LGHDT and YNNKEL (reference sequence). DNA for the CDR3: TGTGCCAGCAGCCCACTAGCGGGGGGTAATGAGCAGTTCTTC. Translating it yields CASSPLAGGNEQFF.

The table lists this clone with a count of one. The CDR3 is CASSPSLATNEKLFF. In DNA form, the CDR3 reads TGTGCCAGCAGCCCCTCCCTTGCAACTAATGAAAAACTGTTTTTT. The chain carries TRBV5-4 and TRBJ1-4; D ambiguous. The CDR3 runs to 15 residues. The germline V and J ends were trimmed by 4 bases and 0 bases, with 10 bases remaining between them. CDR1 and CDR2 (germline): SGHNT, YYREEE (reference sequence).

This chain joins TRBV25-1 and TRBJ2-7; a possible D gene is TRBD1 (6 bases). With 2 bases removed from V and 1 base from J, the gap between germline ends came to 9 bases. The germline gives CDR1 MGHDK, CDR2 SYGVNS. The CDR3 sequence is 14 residues long. DNA for the CDR3: TGTGCCAGCAGTGAACCGGACAGTTCCTACGAGCAGTACTTC. This encodes CASSEPDSSYEQYF.

The rearrangement uses TRBV18 and TRBJ2-1, with TRBD1 matching 8 bases. The CDR3 consists of 13 residues. Trimming removed 6 bases from V and 8 bases from J; junction bases left unmatched: 6. Germline V lookup: CDR1 KGHSH, CDR2 LQKENI. The CDR3 DNA is TGTGCCAGCTCCCCGACAGGGGTCGATGAGCAGTTCTTC. Amino acids: CASSPTGVDEQFF.

The V gene is TRBV4-1, the J gene TRBJ2-5, with D tentatively TRBD1 (6 bases). Germline V gives CDR1 MGHRA, CDR2 YSYEKL. Trimming pared 4 bases from V and 4 bases from J, leaving 19 bases between. This CDR3 has 16 residues. CDR3 coding DNA: TGCGCCAGCAGCCTCAGAAGGGGCAGGGGTGGAGAGACCCAGTACTTC. It encodes CASSLRRGRGGETQYF.

The chain combines TRBV4-1 with TRBJ1-3, with D tentatively TRBD1 (5 bases). This CDR3 is built from 15 residues. Germline-derived CDR1 and CDR2 are MGHRA and YSYEKL. V lost 1 base and J lost 4, with 11 bases in between. In DNA, the CDR3 is TGCGCCAGCAGCCAAGGGGGGGGAGTAGGAAACACCATATATTTT. Protein: CASSQGGGVGNTIYF.

This clone appeared once. This chain connects TRBV6-1 to TRBJ2-1; 9 bases line up with TRBD1. Germline lookup yields CDR1 MNHNS and CDR2 SASEGT. This CDR3 is built from 16 residues. J was trimmed by 4 bases and V by 4 bases; bases with no gene match: 8. The CDR3: CASSAGTGRRYNEQFF. CDR3 DNA: TGTGCCAGCAGTGCGGGGACAGGGCGAAGGTACAATGAGCAGTTCTTC.

The rearrangement links TRBV28 to TRBJ2-7, with D perhaps matching TRBD2 (5 bases). Germline CDR1 reads MDHEN; CDR2 reads SYDVKM. V was clipped by 7 bases and J by 6 bases, with 22 bases between them. The CDR3 is 15 amino acids. The CDR3 loop is CASKRASYKSVEQYF. CDR3 nucleotide sequence: TGTGCCAGCAAAAGGGCTAGCTATAAGTCCGTCGAGCAGTACTTC.

This chain uses TRBV19 with TRBJ2-1, with 9 bases aligning to TRBD1. The V gene end was trimmed by 7 bases and the J gene end by 1 base; junction bases not matched to a gene: 8. Looked up from germline, CDR1 is LNHDA and CDR2 is SQIVND (reference sequence). The CDR3 has 16 residues. CDR3 nucleotide sequence: TGTGCCAGTACCAAGTCCGGGACAGGGTCCTACAATGAGCAGTTCTTC. It specifies CASTKSGTGSYNEQFF.

The V gene is TRBV28, the J gene TRBJ1-1; D is unclear. V lost 5 bases and J lost 3, with 10 bases in between. This CDR3 is 13 amino acids long. Germline V lookup: CDR1 MDHEN, CDR2 SYDVKM. This chain's CDR3 is CASSPPGDTEAFF. The DNA for the CDR3 is TGTGCCAGCAGTCCCCCCGGGGACACTGAAGCTTTCTTT.

V usage is TRBV6-5 and J usage is TRBJ1-1, with 7 bases fitting TRBD1. Germline V gene sequence: CDR1 MNHEY, CDR2 SVGAGI. The CDR3 extends over 15 amino acids. Losses at the gene ends were 7 bases for V and 1 base for J; bases not matched to a gene: 9. The DNA of the CDR3 is TGTGCCAGCACCCGAGGTAAGGGGGCGAACACTGAAGCTTTCTTT. It translates to CASTRGKGANTEAFF.

This clone has a handful of counts. The V gene is TRBV7-8, the J gene TRBJ1-1; unclear D gene. The CDR3 extends over 14 amino acids. Between the trimmed V and J ends, which lost 6 bases and 4 bases, there was a span of 15 bases. Germline V lookup: CDR1 SGHVS, CDR2 FQNEAQ. The CDR3 DNA reads as TGTGCCAGCAGTCCTCACCTAGGTGGCACTGAAGCTTTCTTT. Protein product: CASSPHLGGTEAFF. Full variable domain (missing parts from reference TRBV7-8 and TRBJ1-1): GAGVSQSPRYKVAKRGQDVALRCDPISGHVSLFWYQQALGQGPEFLTYFQNEAQLDKSGLPSDRFFAERPEGSVSTLKIQRTQQEDSAVYLCASSPHLGGTEAFFGQGTRLTVV.

This clone came up a few times. This chain joins TRBV4-1 and TRBJ2-1; 7 bases are a match to TRBD2. V lost 0 bases to trimming and J lost 0 bases; unmatched junction nucleotides: 11. Germline V lookup: CDR1 MGHRA, CDR2 YSYEKL. The CDR3 has 19 residues. CDR3 region: CASSQEGSGGLSSYNEQFF. Here the CDR3 DNA reads TGCGCCAGCAGCCAAGAAGGGTCGGGGGGACTTAGCTCCTACAATGAGCAGTTCTTC.

The chain links TRBV6-5 to TRBJ2-7; the D gene is possibly TRBD1 (6 bases). The CDR3 sequence is 14 residues long. The germline CDR1 and CDR2 sequences are MNHEY and SVGAGI. V lost 8 bases and J lost 4, with 18 bases in between. Here the CDR3 DNA reads TGTGCCAGCTCACTCCTCTCAGGGGATTACGAGCAGTACGTC. Amino acid sequence: CASSLLSGDYEQYV.